This T cell receptor beta chain was sequenced for a study of T cell responses to AZD1222 COVID-19 vaccine. Study-wide findings and caveats: The study found vaccine-associated CD4 TCRs spanning spike, dominant at 160-218 and 743-854. After two AZD1222 doses, spike-specific TCR breadth and depth rose versus day 0. Reports say nearly half of spike-specific TCRs go after unmutated variant regions.

In the case of this clone: Antigen: not known.

Method: immunoSEQ multiplex PCR; TCRdb's copy keeps in-frame clones and lacks some. This table has about 180,000 clones, around nine tenths appearing once. J gave up 8 bases and V 5 bases, and 5 bases lay outside the gene matches. The germline CDR1 and CDR2 sequences are SGHDT and YYEEEE. The CDR3 consists of 13 residues. The specimen was peripheral blood, collected on day 0 of AZD1222 vaccination. This clonotype was sampled from an adult in good health. The chain carries TRBV5-6 and TRBJ2-2; 8 bases are shared with TRBD1. The CDR3 nucleotides read TGTGCCAGCAGGCAGGGGGCTATGGGGGAGCTGTTTTTT. Amino acids: CASRQGAMGELFF.